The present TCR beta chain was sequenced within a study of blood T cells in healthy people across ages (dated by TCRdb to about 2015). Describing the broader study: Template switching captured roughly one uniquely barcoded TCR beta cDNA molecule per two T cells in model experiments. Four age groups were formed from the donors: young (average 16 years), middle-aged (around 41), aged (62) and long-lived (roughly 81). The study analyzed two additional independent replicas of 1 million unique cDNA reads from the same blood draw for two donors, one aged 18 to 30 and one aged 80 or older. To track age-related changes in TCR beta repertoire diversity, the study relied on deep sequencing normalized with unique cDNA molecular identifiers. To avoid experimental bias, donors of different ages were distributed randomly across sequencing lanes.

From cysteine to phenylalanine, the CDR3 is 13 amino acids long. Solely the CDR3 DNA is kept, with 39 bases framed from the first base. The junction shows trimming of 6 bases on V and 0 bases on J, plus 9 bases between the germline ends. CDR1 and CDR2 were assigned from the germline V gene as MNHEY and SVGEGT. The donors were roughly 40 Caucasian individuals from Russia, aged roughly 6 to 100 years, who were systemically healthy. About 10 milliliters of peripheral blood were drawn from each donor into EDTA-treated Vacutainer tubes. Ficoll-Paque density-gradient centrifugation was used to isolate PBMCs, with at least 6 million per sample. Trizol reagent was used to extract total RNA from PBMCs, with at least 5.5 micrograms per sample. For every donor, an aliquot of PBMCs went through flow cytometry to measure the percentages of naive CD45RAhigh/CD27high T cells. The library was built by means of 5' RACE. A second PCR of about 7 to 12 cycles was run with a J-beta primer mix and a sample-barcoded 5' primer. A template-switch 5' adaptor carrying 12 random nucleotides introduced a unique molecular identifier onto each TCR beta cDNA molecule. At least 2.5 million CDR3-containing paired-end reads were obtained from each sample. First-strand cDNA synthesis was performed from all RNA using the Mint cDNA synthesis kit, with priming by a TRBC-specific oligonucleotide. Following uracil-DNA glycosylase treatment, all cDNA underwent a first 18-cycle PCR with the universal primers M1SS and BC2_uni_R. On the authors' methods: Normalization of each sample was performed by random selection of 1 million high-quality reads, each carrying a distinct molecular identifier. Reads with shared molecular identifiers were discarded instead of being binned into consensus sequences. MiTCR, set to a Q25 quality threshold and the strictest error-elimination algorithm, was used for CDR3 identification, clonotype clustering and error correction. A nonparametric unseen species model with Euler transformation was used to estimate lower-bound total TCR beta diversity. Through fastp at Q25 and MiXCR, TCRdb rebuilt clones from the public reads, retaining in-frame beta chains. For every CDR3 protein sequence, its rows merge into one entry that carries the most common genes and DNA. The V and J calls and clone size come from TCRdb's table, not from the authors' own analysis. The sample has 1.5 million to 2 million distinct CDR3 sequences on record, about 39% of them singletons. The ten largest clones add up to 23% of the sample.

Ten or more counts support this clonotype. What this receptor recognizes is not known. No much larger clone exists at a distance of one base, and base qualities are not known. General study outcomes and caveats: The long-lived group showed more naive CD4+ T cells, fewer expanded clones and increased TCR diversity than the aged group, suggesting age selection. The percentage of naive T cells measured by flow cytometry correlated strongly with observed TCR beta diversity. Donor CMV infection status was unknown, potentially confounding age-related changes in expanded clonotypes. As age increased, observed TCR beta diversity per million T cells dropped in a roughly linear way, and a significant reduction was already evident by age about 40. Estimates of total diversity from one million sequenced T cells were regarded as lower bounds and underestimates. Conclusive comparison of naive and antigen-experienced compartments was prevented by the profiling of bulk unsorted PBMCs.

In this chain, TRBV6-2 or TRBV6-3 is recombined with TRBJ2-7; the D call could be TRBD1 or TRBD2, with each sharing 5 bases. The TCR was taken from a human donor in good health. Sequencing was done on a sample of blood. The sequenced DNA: TGTGCCAGCAGCTGGGGGATCTCCTACGAGCAGTACTTC. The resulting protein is CASSWGISYEQYF.